This T cell receptor beta chain was identified in a study of OX40 agonist ivuxolimab in advanced cancers. Study-wide context: Ivuxolimab was an agonistic, fully human IgG2 monoclonal antibody directed against OX40 (CD134), a costimulatory receptor. Intravenous ivuxolimab was administered to patients every 2 weeks at six dose levels: 0.01, 0.1, 0.3, 1.5, 3 and 10 mg/kg. Of the roughly 50 dose-escalation patients, hepatocellular carcinoma was present in around 20, melanoma in around 15, renal cell carcinoma in 9 and head and neck cancer in 9. In the dose-escalation cohort, 65% to 85% of patients were male, and the mean age was around 65 years with a range of about 23 to 79. Patients were allowed to have had prior anti-PD-1, anti-PD-L1 or anti-CTLA-4 therapy, and roughly 40% of the dose-escalation patients had been treated with checkpoint inhibitors. Partial responses were achieved by three dose-escalation patients, of whom one had hepatocellular carcinoma and two had cutaneous melanoma. Peripheral TCRbeta sequencing aimed to test whether ivuxolimab altered TCR sequence diversity and caused clonal T-cell expansion. The paper reports the monotherapy dose-escalation portion (N of about 50 patients) of the phase I ivuxolimab trial.

Study-wide conclusions, independent of this receptor: In partial responders in the 0.1-3.0 mg/kg groups, normalized peripheral clonal expansion was found to be among the lowest, especially among CD8+ T cells. At doses of 0.1 to 3.0 mg/kg, clonal expansion of both CD4+ and CD8+ T cells in blood was seen between baseline and week 6. Antigen specificity was not determined for the clonally expanded peripheral T cells. After ivuxolimab, CD8+ T cells had more expanded clones than CD4+ T cells on average. Low levels of normalized T-cell clonal expansion were also seen in some patients who did not respond.

A word on this clone: Its antigen remains undetermined. The record has no base qualities; no much larger clone is one base away.

The trial excluded patients who had a history of autoimmune disease or were on systemic immunosuppression. Peripheral blood for TCR sequencing was collected from all dose cohorts at baseline, on cycle 4 day 1, and on cycle 7 day 1. The samples were drawn from a first-in-human, open-label, multicenter phase I dose-escalation trial of ivuxolimab. Adults with locally advanced or metastatic melanoma, renal cell carcinoma, hepatocellular carcinoma or head and neck squamous cell carcinoma were enrolled in the trial. Before TCR sequencing, CD4+ T cells and CD8+ T cells were sorted from peripheral blood as separate populations. CDR1 and CDR2, per the germline V gene (reference sequence), are MNHEY and SMNVEV. The CDR3 covers 14 residues, taking in both the cysteine and the phenylalanine. Only CDR3 DNA remains: 42 bases, in frame from the first base. Trimming costs V 8 bases and J 4 bases, and their ends lie 17 bases apart.

Genomic DNA was isolated from the sorted cells so that the TCRbeta CDR3 region could be sequenced. The immunoSEQ Assay was used for sequencing of TCRbeta CDR3 regions. In TCRdb, the immuneACCESS table is reduced to in-frame sequences with V and J assigned. These tables do not hold every clone; where another copy was compared, an unresolved V gene accounts for under half, and the others remain unexplained. Counted in this sample were around 80,000 clones; 85% to 95% of them appeared once. The top ten clones comprise about 20% of the sample. This chain joins TRBV27 to TRBJ1-2, and perhaps TRBD1 as D gene, on 5 matching bases. The sequencing used CD4+ or CD8+ T cells sorted from blood, collected in a trial of the OX40 agonist ivuxolimab. This TCR was sampled from an adult with an advanced solid tumor such as melanoma, head and neck, liver or kidney cancer. The CDR3 loop reads CASGYSAGFYGYTF. DNA sequence: TGTGCCAGCGGATATAGTGCAGGGTTCTATGGCTACACCTTC.